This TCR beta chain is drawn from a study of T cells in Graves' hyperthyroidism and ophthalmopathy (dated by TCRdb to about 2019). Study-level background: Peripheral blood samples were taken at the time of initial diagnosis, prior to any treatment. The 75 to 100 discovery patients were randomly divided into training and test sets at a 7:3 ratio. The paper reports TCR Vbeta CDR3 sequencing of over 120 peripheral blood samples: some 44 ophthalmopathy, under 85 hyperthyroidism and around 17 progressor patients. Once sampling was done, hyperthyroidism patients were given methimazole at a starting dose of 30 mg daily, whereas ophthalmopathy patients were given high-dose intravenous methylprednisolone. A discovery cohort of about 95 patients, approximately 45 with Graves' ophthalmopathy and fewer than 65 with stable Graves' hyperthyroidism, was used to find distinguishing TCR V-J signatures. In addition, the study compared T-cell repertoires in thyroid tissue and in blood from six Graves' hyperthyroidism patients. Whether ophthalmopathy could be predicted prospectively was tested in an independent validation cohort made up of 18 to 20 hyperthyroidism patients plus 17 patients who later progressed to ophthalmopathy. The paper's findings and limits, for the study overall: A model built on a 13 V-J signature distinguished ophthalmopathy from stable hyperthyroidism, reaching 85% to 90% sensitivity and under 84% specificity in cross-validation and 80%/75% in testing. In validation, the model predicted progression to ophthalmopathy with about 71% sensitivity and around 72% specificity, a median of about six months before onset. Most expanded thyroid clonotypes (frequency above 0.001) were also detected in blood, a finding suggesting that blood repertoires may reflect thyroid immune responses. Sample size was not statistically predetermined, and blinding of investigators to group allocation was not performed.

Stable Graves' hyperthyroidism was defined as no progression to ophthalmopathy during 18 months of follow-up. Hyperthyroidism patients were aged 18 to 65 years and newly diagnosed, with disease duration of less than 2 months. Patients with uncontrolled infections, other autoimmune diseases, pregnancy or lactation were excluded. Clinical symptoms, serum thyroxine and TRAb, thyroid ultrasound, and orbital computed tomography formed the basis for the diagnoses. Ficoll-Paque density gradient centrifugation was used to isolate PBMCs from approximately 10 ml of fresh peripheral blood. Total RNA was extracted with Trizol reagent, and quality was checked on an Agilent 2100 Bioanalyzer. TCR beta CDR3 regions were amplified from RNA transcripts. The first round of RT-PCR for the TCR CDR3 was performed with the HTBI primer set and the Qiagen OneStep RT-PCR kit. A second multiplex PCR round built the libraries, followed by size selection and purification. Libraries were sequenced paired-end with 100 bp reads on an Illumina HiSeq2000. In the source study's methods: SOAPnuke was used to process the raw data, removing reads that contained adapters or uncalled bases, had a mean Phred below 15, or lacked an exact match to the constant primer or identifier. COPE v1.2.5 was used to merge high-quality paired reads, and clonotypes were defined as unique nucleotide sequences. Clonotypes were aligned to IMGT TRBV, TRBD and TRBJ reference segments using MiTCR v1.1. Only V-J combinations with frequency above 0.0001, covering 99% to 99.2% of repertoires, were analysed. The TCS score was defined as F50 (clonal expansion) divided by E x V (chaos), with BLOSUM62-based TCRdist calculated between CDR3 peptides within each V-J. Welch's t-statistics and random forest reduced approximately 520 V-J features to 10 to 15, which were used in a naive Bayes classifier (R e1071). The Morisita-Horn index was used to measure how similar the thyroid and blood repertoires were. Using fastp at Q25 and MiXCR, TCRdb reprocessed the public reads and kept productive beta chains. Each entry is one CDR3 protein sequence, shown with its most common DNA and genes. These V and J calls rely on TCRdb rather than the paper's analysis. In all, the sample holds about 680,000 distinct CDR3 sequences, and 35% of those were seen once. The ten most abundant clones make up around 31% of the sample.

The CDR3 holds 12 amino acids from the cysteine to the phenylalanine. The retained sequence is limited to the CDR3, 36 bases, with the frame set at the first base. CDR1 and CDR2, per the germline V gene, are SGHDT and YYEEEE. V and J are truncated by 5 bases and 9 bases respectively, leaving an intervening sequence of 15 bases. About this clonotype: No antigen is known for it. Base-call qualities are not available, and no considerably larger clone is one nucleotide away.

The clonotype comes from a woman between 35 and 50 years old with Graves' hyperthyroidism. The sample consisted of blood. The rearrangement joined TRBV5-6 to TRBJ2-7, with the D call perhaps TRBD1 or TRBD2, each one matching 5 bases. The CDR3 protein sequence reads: CASSSRGRRQYF. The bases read TGTGCCAGCAGTAGTAGGGGACGAAGGCAGTACTTC.